These 26 T cell receptor beta chains were sequenced from one sample in a study of blood T cell repertoires in COVID-19. Profiling relied on immunoSEQ multiplex PCR, and the TCRdb table lists in-frame clones only, not all of them. The sample shows 250,000 or so clones, 84% of them seen only once. Sequencing was carried out using peripheral blood. These receptors were taken from a man in his sixties with acute or convalescent COVID-19.

The chain uses TRBV7-2 and TRBJ2-5; D gene uncertain. The germline V gene encodes CDR1 SGHTA and CDR2 FQGNSA. V was shortened by 2 bases and J by 0 bases, with 4 bases between the two germline ends. The CDR3 spans 13 residues. Here the CDR3 DNA reads TGTGCCAGCAGCTTACCTAACCAAGAGACCCAGTACTTC. Protein product: CASSLPNQETQYF.

CDR3 region: CASSRAGGAGYTF. CDR3 bases: TGTGCCAGCAGCCGAGCCGGGGGGGCCGGCTACACCTTC. The chain uses TRBV3-1 (or the pseudogene TRBV3-2) and TRBJ1-2; perhaps TRBD1 as D (6 bases). Germline values: CDR1 LGHDT, CDR2 YNNKEL (reference sequence). The V gene lost 4 bases and the J gene lost 8 bases, with 14 bases spanning the gap. This CDR3 has 13 residues.

This clone has more than one count but fewer than ten. This chain connects TRBV10-3 to TRBJ2-1; 9 bases are shared with TRBD2. The V gene end was trimmed by 3 bases and the J gene end by 9 bases; junction bases not matched to a gene: 12. Looked up from germline, CDR1 is ENHRY and CDR2 is SYGVKD. This CDR3 contains 16 residues. CDR3: CAISDPIAGVKGEQFF. CDR3 coding DNA: TGTGCCATCAGTGACCCAATAGCGGGAGTGAAGGGTGAGCAGTTCTTC.

The chain carries TRBV15 and TRBJ1-3, with 12 bases matching TRBD1. Germline CDR1 reads LNHNV; CDR2 reads YYDKDF (reference sequence). V shed 4 bases and J 3 bases; nucleotides not matched to a gene: 4. The CDR3 spans 16 residues. CDR3 bases: TGTGCCACCAGCAATAGGGACAGGGGGCTTGGAAACACCATATATTTT. It is translated as CATSNRDRGLGNTIYF.

This rearrangement joins TRBV4-1 to TRBJ2-3; 11 bases match TRBD2. The CDR3 extends over 16 amino acids. The ends lost 6 bases at V and 6 bases at J; junction bases unmatched: 11. CDR1 MGHRA and CDR2 YSYEKL come from the germline V gene. CDR3 region: CASRGTSGGFGDTQYF. The DNA of the CDR3 is TGCGCCAGCAGAGGAACTAGCGGGGGTTTCGGGGATACGCAGTATTTT.

The CDR3 sequence is CASSLRSGPYEQYF. The CDR3, as DNA: TGTGCCAGCAGTTTAAGAAGCGGACCCTACGAGCAGTACTTC. This sequence joins TRBV28 and TRBJ2-7; TRBD2 might be the D (5 bases). Germline loops: CDR1 MDHEN, CDR2 SYDVKM. The CDR3 loop spans 14 amino acids. Trimming cost V 2 bases and J 2 bases, with 10 bases left between them.

This clone was seen once. J is TRBJ2-4 and V is TRBV9, with TRBD2 identical over 9 bases. Germline CDR1 and CDR2: SGDLS and YYNGEE. The CDR3 sequence is 16 residues long. The trim removed 3 bases at V and 8 bases at J, leaving 12 bases unmatched. For the CDR3, the DNA is TGTGCCAGCAGCGCCCCGCGGCGGGGGGGCCCGGACATTCAGTACTTC. Translation: CASSAPRRGGPDIQYF.

CDR3 coding DNA: TGTGCCAGCAGCGCACAGGCCTTAGCGGGGGCCCTCAATGAGCAGTTCTTC. It is translated as CASSAQALAGALNEQFF. J is TRBJ2-1 and V is TRBV9; the match to TRBD2 covers 9 bases. With 3 bases clipped from V and 6 bases from J, the junction kept 13 bases outside the gene matches. CDR1 and CDR2 (germline): SGDLS, YYNGEE. The CDR3 is 17 residues long. The whole variable domain, filled in from reference TRBV9 and TRBJ2-1, reads DSGVTQTPKHLITATGQRVTLRCSPRSGDLSVYWYQQSLDQGLQFLIQYYNGEERAKGNILERFSAQQFPDLHSELNLSSLELGDSALYFCASSAQALAGALNEQFFGPGTRLTVL.

J is TRBJ1-1 and V is TRBV7-2, with a possible D match to TRBD1 (5 bases). In germline, CDR1 is SGHTA, CDR2 FQGNSA. Trimming removed 1 base from V and 2 bases from J, with 11 bases in between. The CDR3 totals 15 residues. Here the CDR3 reads CASSLDGALNTEAFF. CDR3 DNA: TGTGCCAGCAGCTTAGATGGGGCACTAAACACTGAAGCTTTCTTT.

J is TRBJ2-7 and V is TRBV6-1; 8 bases are shared with TRBD2. The CDR3 contains 15 residues. The junction had 5 bases not matched to a gene; V was cut back by 2 bases and J by 2 bases. Per the germline V gene, CDR1 is MNHNS and CDR2 is SASEGT. CDR3 sequence: CASSELGGRTYEQYF. The CDR3 nucleotides read TGTGCCAGCAGTGAATTGGGCGGGAGGACCTACGAGCAGTACTTC.

The DNA of the CDR3 is TGTGCCAGCAGCTTACAACAGAATCAGCCCCAGCATTTT. Protein: CASSLQQNQPQHF. The chain joins TRBV7-9 to TRBJ1-5; the D is unclear. This CDR3 region has 13 residues. Germline CDR1 SEHNR, CDR2 FQNEAQ (reference sequence). The V and J ends lost 2 bases and 4 bases respectively, with 6 bases between them.

The V and J genes are TRBV6-5 and TRBJ2-1; no clear D. CDR3 length equals 16 residues. Germline lookup yields CDR1 MNHEY and CDR2 SVGAGI. Between the trimmed V and J ends, which lost 0 bases and 3 bases, there was a span of 12 bases. CDR3 region: CASSYSSSIDYNEQFF. In DNA, the CDR3 is TGTGCCAGCAGTTACTCTAGCTCCATAGACTACAATGAGCAGTTCTTC.

The V call is TRBV6-5, the J call TRBJ1-3; a possible D gene is TRBD1 (5 bases). CDR1 and CDR2 from the germline V gene are MNHEY and SVGAGI. Trimming stripped 0 bases from V and 0 bases from J, with 9 bases between. This CDR3 is built from 16 residues. CDR3 sequence (DNA): TGTGCCAGCAGTTACTCGAGCAGGGCCTCTGGAAACACCATATATTTT. It specifies CASSYSSRASGNTIYF.

The rearrangement links TRBV5-6 to TRBJ1-5, with a possible D match to TRBD1 (5 bases). The germline V and J ends were trimmed by 0 bases and 5 bases, with 12 bases remaining between them. This CDR3 has 15 amino acids. Germline V gene lookup returns CDR1 SGHDT and CDR2 YYEEEE. The CDR3 protein is CASSLAGNNHQPQHF. In nucleotides, the CDR3 is TGTGCCAGCAGCTTGGCAGGGAACAATCATCAGCCCCAGCATTTT.

The chain has TRBV10-3 and TRBJ2-2; TRBD2 matches 10 bases. The V and J ends lost 6 bases and 9 bases, in that order; junction bases with no gene match: 19. The CDR3 is 18 amino acids. CDR1 and CDR2 (germline): ENHRY, SYGVKD. In DNA, the CDR3 is TGTGCCATCAGGCCCAATGCCGGACTAGCGGAGGAGGGCCGGGAGCTGTTTTTT. Translation gives CAIRPNAGLAEEGRELFF.

This clone was recorded once. V usage is TRBV20-1 and J usage is TRBJ2-7; D is undetermined. This CDR3 comprises 13 residues. Deletions cut 3 bases from V and 3 bases from J, with 12 bases between. Germline-derived CDR1 and CDR2 are DFQATT and SNEGSKA (reference sequence). CDR3 loop: CSASGAIGYEQYF. CDR3 nucleotide sequence: TGCAGTGCTAGTGGCGCAATCGGCTACGAGCAGTACTTC.

The genes are TRBV5-1 and TRBJ2-6; 9 bases are shared with TRBD1. The J segment lost 0 bases and the V segment lost 2 bases, leaving 12 bases of the junction unmatched. This CDR3 has 20 amino acids. CDR1 and CDR2 (germline): SGHRS, YFSETQ. The CDR3 region is CASSFHIPGQGPSGANVLTF. CDR3 nucleotide sequence: TGCGCCAGCAGCTTCCATATTCCGGGACAGGGCCCCTCTGGGGCCAACGTCCTGACTTTC.

The CDR3 sequence is CASTRRGQNQNQPQHF. For the CDR3, the DNA is TGTGCCAGTACAAGGAGGGGACAGAACCAGAATCAGCCCCAGCATTTT. This sequence joins TRBV19 and TRBJ1-5; TRBD1 agrees at 7 bases. Per the germline V gene, CDR1 is LNHDA and CDR2 is SQIVND (reference sequence). This CDR3 contains 16 residues. V gave up 7 bases and J gave up 4 bases; unmatched junction bases: 13.

The J gene is TRBJ2-5, the V gene TRBV7-3, with D unclear. V was shortened by 1 base and J by 4 bases, with 7 bases between the two germline ends. Germline CDR1 and CDR2: SGHTA and FQGTGA. This CDR3 is built from 13 residues. The CDR3 loop is CASSLIPGETQYF. CDR3 nucleotide sequence: TGTGCCAGCAGCTTAATACCCGGAGAGACCCAGTACTTC.

This clone occurred once. The chain uses TRBV5-6 and TRBJ2-2; D gene uncertain. Germline V lookup: CDR1 SGHDT, CDR2 YYEEEE. V dropped 0 bases and J dropped 4 bases, with 4 bases sitting between them. This CDR3 is built from 13 residues. DNA of the CDR3: TGTGCCAGCAGCTTGGGGCCCACCGGGGAGCTGTTTTTT. It codes for CASSLGPTGELFF.

The chain recombines TRBV7-2 with TRBJ2-4; D gene ambiguous. Per germline, CDR1 SGHTA and CDR2 FQGNSA. This CDR3 spans 14 amino acids. V lost 5 bases and J 0 bases, leaving 8 bases between the germline ends. CDR3 DNA: TGTGCCAGCAGCGTACACGTAGCCAAAAACATTCAGTACTTC. Translated: CASSVHVAKNIQYF. The whole variable domain, remainder taken from reference TRBV7-2 and TRBJ2-4, is GAGVSQSPSNKVTEKGKDVELRCDPISGHTALYWYRQSLGQGLEFLIYFQGNSAPDKSGLPSDRFSAERTGGSVSTLTIQRTQQEDSAVYLCASSVHVAKNIQYFGAGTRLSVL.

This chain connects TRBV19 to TRBJ2-4, with 8 bases aligning to TRBD1. J gave up 4 bases and V 6 bases, and 8 bases lay outside the gene matches. Germline-derived CDR1 and CDR2 are LNHDA and SQIVND (reference sequence). CDR3 length: 15 amino acids. The CDR3 nucleotides read TGTGCCAGTAGGGGCGGACAGGGAGTGAAAAACATTCAGTACTTC. Translating gives CASRGGQGVKNIQYF.

V usage is TRBV30 and J usage is TRBJ1-1, with D perhaps TRBD1 (6 bases). Trimming pared 3 bases from V and 5 bases from J, leaving 16 bases between. This CDR3 is built from 14 residues. Germline V gene lookup returns CDR1 GTSNPN and CDR2 SVGIG (reference sequence). The CDR3 here is CAWRVQGILTEAFF. CDR3 in DNA: TGTGCCTGGAGGGTACAGGGTATTTTGACTGAAGCTTTCTTT.

This clone was observed a few times. The rearrangement links TRBV4-1 to TRBJ2-1, with 12 bases identical to TRBD2. This CDR3 contains 17 residues. Germline lookup yields CDR1 MGHRA and CDR2 YSYEKL. V lost 4 bases to trimming and J lost 4 bases; unmatched junction nucleotides: 8. The CDR3 protein is CASSLRTSGVYYNEQFF. The CDR3 DNA reads TGCGCCAGCAGCCTCAGGACTAGCGGGGTATATTACAATGAGCAGTTCTTC.

This chain uses TRBV5-4 with TRBJ2-7; D not resolved. The CDR3 runs to 13 residues. Trimming stripped 0 bases from V and 3 bases from J, with 7 bases between. The V gene's germline CDR1 is SGHNT and CDR2 YYREEE (reference sequence). The CDR3 coding sequence is TGTGCCAGCAGCTTGGGGGCCAGCTACGAGCAGTACTTC. It translates to CASSLGASYEQYF.

The rearrangement uses TRBV18 and TRBJ1-4; TRBD1 matches at 7 bases. V was clipped by 2 bases and J by 8 bases; unmatched bases: 8. The V gene's germline CDR1 is KGHSH and CDR2 LQKENI. The CDR3 runs to 15 residues. The CDR3 sequence is CASSPSDRVDEKLFF. CDR3 in DNA: TGTGCCAGCTCACCAAGCGACAGGGTTGACGAAAAACTGTTTTTT.